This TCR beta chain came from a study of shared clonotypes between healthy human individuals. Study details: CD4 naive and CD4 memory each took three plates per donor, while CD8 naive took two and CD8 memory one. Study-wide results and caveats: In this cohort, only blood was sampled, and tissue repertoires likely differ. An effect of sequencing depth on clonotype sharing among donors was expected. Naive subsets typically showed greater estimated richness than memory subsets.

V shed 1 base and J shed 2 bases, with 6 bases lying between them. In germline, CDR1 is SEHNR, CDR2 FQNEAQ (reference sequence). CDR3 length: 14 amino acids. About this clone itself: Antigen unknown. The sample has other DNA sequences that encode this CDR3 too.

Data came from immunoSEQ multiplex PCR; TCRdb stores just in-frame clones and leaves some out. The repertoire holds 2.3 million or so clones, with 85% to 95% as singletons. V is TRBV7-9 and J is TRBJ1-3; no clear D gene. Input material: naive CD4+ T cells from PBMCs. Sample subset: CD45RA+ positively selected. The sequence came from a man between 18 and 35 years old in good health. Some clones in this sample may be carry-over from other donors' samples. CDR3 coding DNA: TGTGCCAGCAGCTTAGGAGGGACTGGAAACACCATATATTTT. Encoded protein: CASSLGGTGNTIYF.